A single sample is the source of the 26 T cell receptor beta chains below, sequenced in a study of T cell changes during pregnancy in multiple sclerosis (dated by TCRdb to the late 2010s). To prepare the library, the immunoSEQ multiplex PCR assay was applied. This is the immuneACCESS table as TCRdb keeps it, with only in-frame sequences that have V and J called. A part of the clones is gone; compared with another copy, unresolved V genes explain less than half, and the rest is unexplained. This sample lists about 75,000 clones; around nine tenths were detected once. The ten largest clones take up less than 0.45% of the sample. Here the sequenced sample was CD4+ T cells from peripheral blood mononuclear cells, taken before pregnancy. The receptors derive from a female donor with multiple sclerosis, enrolled in a pregnancy study.

This clone was seen only once. This rearrangement joins TRBV7-9 to TRBJ2-1; the match to TRBD2 covers 7 bases. This CDR3 spans 17 amino acids. CDR1 is SEHNR and CDR2 is FQNEAQ in the germline V gene (reference sequence). The V and J ends lost 5 bases and 4 bases, in that order; junction bases with no gene match: 14. The CDR3 reads CASSPWSVLAEYNEQFF. The CDR3 DNA follows: TGTGCCAGCAGCCCTTGGTCTGTGCTAGCGGAGTACAATGAGCAGTTCTTC. The full variable domain, its missing parts supplied by reference TRBV7-9 and TRBJ2-1, is DTGVSQNPRHKITKRGQNVTFRCDPISEHNRLYWYRQTLGQGPEFLTYFQNEAQLEKSRLLSDRFSAERPKGSFSTLEIQRTEQGDSAMYLCASSPWSVLAEYNEQFFGPGTRLTVL.

The genes are TRBV13 and TRBJ2-7; a possible D gene is TRBD2 (5 bases). CDR3 length: 15 residues. Per the germline V gene, CDR1 is PRHDT and CDR2 is FYEKMQ (reference sequence). The germline V and J ends were trimmed by 2 bases and 0 bases, with 11 bases remaining between them. DNA for the CDR3: TGTGCCAGCAGCTTAACCGGGATTAGCTCCTACGAGCAGTACTTC. Translated, it gives CASSLTGISSYEQYF.

The chain couples TRBV29-1 to TRBJ2-5; 8 bases agree with TRBD2. CDR1 and CDR2 (germline): SQVTM, ANQGSEA. V gave up 6 bases and J gave up 4 bases; unmatched junction bases: 13. The CDR3 is 15 residues long. CDR3: CSVLGRGGAGETQYF. In DNA form, the CDR3 reads TGCAGCGTCCTCGGTCGGGGGGGGGCAGGAGAGACCCAGTACTTC.

This chain connects TRBV18 to TRBJ2-1; D is perhaps TRBD1 (6 bases). The CDR3 runs to 14 residues. Germline V gives CDR1 KGHSH, CDR2 LQKENI. The V and J ends lost 1 base and 7 bases respectively, with 11 bases between them. The CDR3 protein is CASSPQQGTNEQFF. DNA of the CDR3: TGTGCCAGCTCACCACAGCAGGGGACGAATGAGCAGTTCTTC.

The chain employs TRBV5-1 and TRBJ2-2; TRBD2 aligns across 8 bases. CDR1 is SGHRS, CDR2 YFSETQ, per germline. The length of the CDR3 is 16 residues. The ends lost 1 base at V and 3 bases at J; junction bases unmatched: 5. Written as DNA, the CDR3 is TGCGCCAGCAGCTTGAGGCCGGGAGGGTACACCGGGGAGCTGTTTTTT. Its protein is CASSLRPGGYTGELFF.

The V call is TRBV10-2, the J call TRBJ2-1; 7 bases are shared with TRBD2. The V segment lost 0 bases and the J segment 4 bases; nucleotides outside the gene matches: 9. This CDR3 spans 17 amino acids. Germline V gene lookup returns CDR1 WSHSY and CDR2 SAAADI. CDR3 sequence reads: CASSESKLAVIYNEQFF. CDR3 coding DNA: TGCGCCAGCAGTGAGTCGAAGCTAGCGGTAATTTACAATGAGCAGTTCTTC.

The chain has TRBV6-5 and TRBJ1-1, with a weak D call TRBD1 (6 bases). Germline V lookup: CDR1 MNHEY, CDR2 SVGAGI. The CDR3 covers 14 residues. With 8 bases removed from V and 0 bases from J, the gap between germline ends came to 13 bases. CDR3 sequence (DNA): TGTGCCAGCGGCTCGGGACACTTGAACACTGAAGCTTTCTTT. Translation gives CASGSGHLNTEAFF.

This chain connects TRBV28 to TRBJ1-1, with D perhaps matching TRBD1 (5 bases). Per the germline V gene, CDR1 is MDHEN and CDR2 is SYDVKM. The CDR3 spans 12 residues. Trimming removed 3 bases at V and 4 bases at J, with 6 bases between. CDR3 amino acids: CASSFGGTEAFF. DNA of the CDR3: TGTGCCAGCAGTTTCGGGGGCACTGAAGCTTTCTTT.

This chain uses TRBV11-2 with TRBJ2-7, with 8 bases that match TRBD2. Trimming took 5 bases from V and 7 from J; bases not matched to a gene: 10. The germline CDR1 and CDR2 sequences are SGHAT and FQNNGV. This CDR3 is built from 14 residues. DNA for the CDR3: TGTGCCAGCAGCCGCTTGACTAGCGTGGGTGAGCAGTACTTC. This gives the protein CASSRLTSVGEQYF.

The chain recombines TRBV5-5 with TRBJ2-1, with a weak D call TRBD1 (6 bases). Germline CDR1 is SGHKS and CDR2 is YYEKEE (reference sequence). With 4 bases removed from V and 6 bases from J, the gap between germline ends came to 14 bases. This CDR3 has 14 residues. The CDR3 spells CASSGGLGSNEQFF. The CDR3 DNA follows: TGTGCCAGCAGCGGGGGCCTAGGGAGCAATGAGCAGTTCTTC.

The rearrangement uses TRBV7-2 and TRBJ2-1; TRBD2 agrees at 15 bases. Germline values: CDR1 SGHTA, CDR2 FQGNSA. The CDR3 runs to 18 residues. V gave up 5 bases and J gave up 0 bases; unmatched junction bases: 5. The CDR3 DNA follows: TGTGCCAGCAGCCTAGGACTAGCGGGAGGGGGCTCCTACAATGAGCAGTTCTTC. Amino acids: CASSLGLAGGGSYNEQFF.

The V and J genes are TRBV2 and TRBJ2-7, with D unclear. V lost 3 bases to trimming and J lost 9 bases, with 12 bases between them. The CDR3 contains 12 residues. The germline V gene has CDR1 SNHLY and CDR2 FYNNEI. CDR3 sequence: CASSESSTGQYF. CDR3 coding DNA: TGTGCCAGCAGTGAGTCATCAACGGGGCAGTACTTC.

The CDR3 region has the DNA TGTGCCAGCAGTGCTAGCGGAGCCAAAAACATTCAGTACTTC. This sequence encodes CASSASGAKNIQYF. The chain combines TRBV28 with TRBJ2-4; the match to TRBD2 covers 7 bases. The CDR3 is 14 amino acids. Germline-derived CDR1 and CDR2 are MDHEN and SYDVKM. Trimming removed 5 bases from V and 0 bases from J; junction bases left unmatched: 1.

This sequence joins TRBV7-8 and TRBJ2-7, with TRBD1 matching 10 bases. V shed 0 bases and J 2 bases; nucleotides not matched to a gene: 1. The CDR3 contains 15 residues. Germline loops: CDR1 SGHVS, CDR2 FQNEAQ. The chain's CDR3 is CASSLADRGTYEQYF. In nucleotides, the CDR3 is TGTGCCAGCAGCTTAGCGGACAGGGGGACCTACGAGCAGTACTTC.

The chain links TRBV2 to TRBJ1-4; the D gene is possibly TRBD1 (5 bases). The CDR3 runs to 13 residues. CDR1 SNHLY and CDR2 FYNNEI come from the germline V gene. V lost 5 bases and J lost 10, with 14 bases in between. The CDR3 nucleotides read TGTGCCAGCAGTCCCGATAGGGGAATAAAACTGTTTTTT. This encodes CASSPDRGIKLFF.

V usage is TRBV19 and J usage is TRBJ2-3, with D uncertain. The germline gives CDR1 LNHDA, CDR2 SQIVND (reference sequence). V was cut by 5 bases and J by 5 bases, with 8 bases left in between. This CDR3 is built from 12 residues. The CDR3 region is CASSPLGDTQYF. The CDR3 bases are TGTGCCAGTAGTCCTCTCGGAGATACGCAGTATTTT.

V gene TRBV7-9 combines with J gene TRBJ1-1, with TRBD1 matching 8 bases. The germline gives CDR1 SEHNR, CDR2 FQNEAQ (reference sequence). The CDR3 is made up of 16 amino acids. V gave up 5 bases and J gave up 4 bases; unmatched junction bases: 12. The CDR3: CASSPDRGGEGTEAFF. CDR3 DNA sequence: TGTGCCAGCAGCCCTGACAGGGGAGGTGAGGGCACTGAAGCTTTCTTT.

The rearrangement links TRBV18 to TRBJ2-7; TRBD2 aligns across 11 bases. The junction had 3 bases not matched to a gene; V was cut back by 3 bases and J by 2 bases. Germline V CDR1 and CDR2: KGHSH, LQKENI. The CDR3 contains 15 residues. This CDR3 is CASSPGLAAAYEQYF. The CDR3 DNA is TGTGCCAGCTCACCGGGACTAGCGGCTGCCTACGAGCAGTACTTC.

For the CDR3, the DNA is TGTGCCAGCGGCGGTTTAGGAACTTCTGCGTACGAGCAGTACTTC. Translation gives CASGGLGTSAYEQYF. The chain combines TRBV25-1 with TRBJ2-7, with D unclear. V was shortened by 8 bases and J by 4 bases, with 21 bases between the two germline ends. Germline CDR1 and CDR2: MGHDK and SYGVNS. The CDR3 runs 15 residues.

This rearrangement joins TRBV9 to TRBJ1-1; 7 bases are shared with TRBD1. Germline values: CDR1 SGDLS, CDR2 YYNGEE. This CDR3 has 13 amino acids. The junction had 3 bases not matched to a gene; V was cut back by 2 bases and J by 5 bases. The CDR3 loop reads CASSVTGETEAFF. CDR3 in DNA: TGTGCCAGCAGCGTTACAGGGGAGACTGAAGCTTTCTTT.

The genes are TRBV6-1 and TRBJ2-3; TRBD2 matches 16 bases. V dropped 2 bases and J dropped 4; count of bases not matched to a gene: 12. This CDR3 spans 20 amino acids. Germline assignment: CDR1 MNHNS and CDR2 SASEGT. This CDR3 reads CASSEMARGTSGRASDTQYF. CDR3 sequence (DNA): TGTGCCAGCAGTGAAATGGCTAGGGGGACTAGCGGGAGGGCCTCAGATACGCAGTATTTT.

The genes are TRBV29-1 and TRBJ2-1, with 7 bases matching TRBD2. Looked up from germline, CDR1 is SQVTM and CDR2 is ANQGSEA. V lost 3 bases and J lost 0; bases outside the gene matches: 11. This CDR3 has 17 amino acids. CDR3 region: CSVDGSSRERSYNEQFF. The DNA for the CDR3 is TGCAGCGTTGATGGTAGCTCGCGGGAGCGCTCCTACAATGAGCAGTTCTTC.

This chain joins TRBV7-2 and TRBJ1-2; D unresolved. This CDR3 has 13 amino acids. Germline loops: CDR1 SGHTA, CDR2 FQGNSA. Trimming shortened V by 3 bases and J by 5 bases, and 10 bases separated the two germline ends. In nucleotides, the CDR3 is TGTGCCAGCAGCTTCATCCCCGAGTATGGCTACACCTTC. Translation: CASSFIPEYGYTF.

In regard to this clone: A read error may account for a junction end that differs from germline. At the DNA level, this CDR3 is encoded by other sequences in the same sample as well. The V gene is TRBV6-1, the J gene TRBJ2-3, with D possibly being TRBD1 or TRBD2 (5 bases each). The CDR3 has 16 residues. The V gene's germline CDR1 is MNHNS and CDR2 SASEGT. CDR3 loop: CASSKAGRVNTDTQYF. For the CDR3, the DNA is TGCGCCAGCAGTAAAGCAGGGCGGGTCAACACAGATACGCAGTATTTT.

This clone was seen a single time. The gene calls are TRBV28 and TRBJ1-5, with D maybe TRBD1 (5 bases). Per germline, CDR1 MDHEN and CDR2 SYDVKM. This CDR3 has 14 amino acids. V lost 6 bases and J 4 bases, leaving 13 bases between the germline ends. The CDR3 region has the DNA TGTGCCAGCAGCACGGCGGGACTAAATCAGCCCCAGCATTTT. Protein: CASSTAGLNQPQHF.

This clone occurred once. The genes are TRBV9 and TRBJ1-1; 8 nucleotides align to TRBD1. The CDR3 totals 16 residues. Germline CDR1 reads SGDLS; CDR2 reads YYNGEE. The J segment lost 0 bases and the V segment lost 4 bases, leaving 8 bases of the junction unmatched. The CDR3 spells CASSPHPGGLNTEAFF. DNA of the CDR3: TGTGCCAGCAGCCCCCACCCAGGGGGCTTGAACACTGAAGCTTTCTTT.